The clone carrying this TCR beta chain was counted a few times. Its cognate antigen is unknown. The sample belongs to a study of CD8 T cells in ankylosing spondylitis. Broader study findings: The study identified a TCR beta motif of about eight highly homologous variants that appeared characteristic of ankylosing spondylitis blood. Disease-linked clones, CD8+, were relatively rare in peripheral blood. It was reported that disease-linked clones were significantly enriched in matched ankylosing spondylitis synovial fluid. There were earlier reports of some motif variants in reactive arthritis synovial fluid and blood.

Germline V gives CDR1 DFQATT, CDR2 SNEGSKA (reference sequence). CDR3 size: 15 residues. Trimming cost V 4 bases and J 4 bases; bases outside gene matches: 10. TCRdb reprocessed the 5' RACE reads via MiXCR and lists one record per CDR3 protein. Of roughly 450,000 distinct CDR3 sequences in the sample, 20% to 30% were seen once. The TCR originated in a male donor with ankylosing spondylitis. The sequencing sample was made of blood, either unsorted or a sorted T cell fraction (not recorded which). The J gene is TRBJ2-5, the V gene TRBV20-1; 9 bases are shared with TRBD1. CDR3 sequence: CSAKTGGAGPETQYF. The CDR3 DNA sequence: TGCAGTGCTAAAACAGGGGGCGCGGGTCCAGAGACCCAGTACTTC.